The rows below give T cell receptor beta chains drawn from one sample of a study of identical twins. In TCRdb, the 5' RACE reads were re-called with MiXCR into one record per CDR3 protein. The sample shows around 370,000 distinct CDR3 sequences, 8.5% to 10% of them seen only once. The sequenced material came from naive T cells sorted from blood. All receptors derive from a woman in her 50s in good health. The CDR3 runs from the conserved cysteine through the conserved F or W. D genes are given only for firm matches. Clone size is given for some rows only: seen once, a few or many times, or a class if the clone is expanded.

>TRBV25-1|NA|NA|TRBJ2-1
TGTGCCAGCAGTGAATCTGGCCAGCATGAGTTCTTC
CASSESGQHEFF
>TRBV9|NA|NA|TRBJ2-1
TGTGCCAGCAGCCCCCAGTCGGGCCTCTACAATGAGCAGTTCTTC
CASSPQSGLYNEQFF
>TRBV5-1|TRBD2|NA|TRBJ2-2
TGCGCCAGCTCACGGCGGACTAGCGGGAGGACCGCCCTGGTCGGGGAGCTGTTTTTT
CASSRRTSGRTALVGELFF
>TRBV7-2|NA|NA|TRBJ2-1
TGTGCCAGCAGCTTCCGAAAGGGACCCGTACTTAATGAGCAGTTCTTC
CASSFRKGPVLNEQFF
>TRBV29-1|TRBD1|NA|TRBJ1-2
TGCAGCGTTCGGACAGGGGGCTTAGATGGCTACACCTTC
CSVRTGGLDGYTF
>TRBV6-6|NA|few|TRBJ2-1
TGTGCCAGCAGCCAAACCACAGGGTCCTATTACAATGAGCAGTTCTTC
CASSQTTGSYYNEQFF
>TRBV7-9|NA|few|TRBJ2-6
TGTGCCAGCAGCTCCGGGGGGCCCTCTGGGGCCAACGTCCTGACTTTC
CASSSGGPSGANVLTF
>TRBV7-9|NA|many|TRBJ2-7
TGTGCCAGCAGTGCGGGCGGTACGTCCTACGAGCAGTACTTC
CASSAGGTSYEQYF
>TRBV12-3/TRBV12-4|NA|many|TRBJ1-2
TGTGCCAGCAGTTCATGGTATGGCTACACCTTC
CASSSWYGYTF
>TRBV10-3|NA|few|TRBJ1-3
TGTGCCATCAGTGAGTCGTCAGGAGGAAACACCATATATTTT
CAISESSGGNTIYF